The 29 T cell receptor beta chains presented below share a single source sample, sequenced in a study of T cell repertoires in cytomegalovirus infection. MiXCR was run by TCRdb on the reads, yielding one entry per CDR3 protein. The sample shows approximately 500,000 distinct CDR3 sequences, around a quarter of them seen only once. The sample taken for sequencing was PBMCs. The source of these receptors is a human donor in good health (CMV status not recorded). Some clones in this sample may be carry-over from other donors' samples.

The V and J genes are TRBV11-2 and TRBJ2-2, with D unclear. This CDR3 has 14 amino acids. V was shortened by 6 bases and J by 8 bases, with 16 bases between the two germline ends. The germline V gene encodes CDR1 SGHAT and CDR2 FQNNGV. CDR3 DNA: TGTGCCAGCAGACAGAGTGGGGAATCTGGGGAGCTGTTTTTT. Its translation: CASRQSGESGELFF.

The chain carries TRBV19 and TRBJ2-3, with unresolved D. This CDR3 is 14 amino acids long. Trimming took 7 bases from V and 4 from J, leaving 15 bases between them. CDR1 is LNHDA and CDR2 is SQIVND in the germline V gene (reference sequence). CDR3 DNA: TGTGCCAGTAATCCCCGACGATCGTCAGATACGCAGTATTTT. As protein: CASNPRRSSDTQYF.

This clonotype was seen repeatedly, ten times or more. The V gene is TRBV7-8, the J gene TRBJ2-3; 8 bases are shared with TRBD2. V lost 4 bases, J lost 5 bases, and 8 bases stayed unmatched. The germline CDR1 and CDR2 sequences are SGHVS and FQNEAQ. There are 15 residues in the CDR3. The CDR3 protein is CASSSIAGLVDTQYF. In nucleotides, the CDR3 is TGTGCCAGCAGCTCGATAGCGGGATTGGTAGATACGCAGTATTTT.

This clonotype was counted only a few times. The chain employs TRBV2 and TRBJ2-6, with TRBD2 as a possible D gene (6 bases). Germline V CDR1 and CDR2: SNHLY, FYNNEI. Trimming took off 11 bases at V and 4 bases at J, with 12 bases between the two ends. The CDR3 runs 13 residues. Here the CDR3 DNA reads TGTGCCTCCAGACTAGACGGGGCCAACGTCCTGACTTTC. Amino acid sequence: CASRLDGANVLTF.

The V and J genes are TRBV7-4 and TRBJ2-4; 10 nucleotides align to TRBD1. The CDR3 extends over 15 amino acids. The germline V gene has CDR1 SGHVT and CDR2 SQSDAQ. The V gene end was trimmed by 1 base and the J gene end by 5 bases; junction bases not matched to a gene: 2. DNA of the CDR3: TGTGCCAGCAGCTTAGGTGGGACAGGGGAAAACATTCAGTACTTC. Protein product: CASSLGGTGENIQYF.

This rearrangement joins TRBV6-1 to TRBJ2-7; D ambiguous. V gave up 5 bases and J gave up 1 base, with 12 bases separating them. From germline, CDR1 is MNHNS and CDR2 SASEGT. The CDR3 extends over 14 amino acids. The CDR3 DNA sequence: TGTGCCAGCAGTCCTAAGTGGGTATCCTACGAGCAGTACTTC. Amino acid sequence: CASSPKWVSYEQYF.

This clonotype was seen a handful of times. The V call is TRBV5-6, the J call TRBJ2-4; the D gene could be TRBD1 or TRBD2 (5 bases each). The CDR3 is 15 residues long. V lost 4 bases and J 2 bases, leaving 13 bases between the germline ends. Germline assignment: CDR1 SGHDT and CDR2 YYEEEE. This chain's CDR3 is CASSSEGLSKNIQYF. DNA for the CDR3: TGTGCCAGCAGCAGTGAGGGGTTATCCAAAAACATTCAGTACTTC.

This chain links TRBV28 with TRBJ1-1, with D possibly matching TRBD1 (5 bases). The germline V and J ends were trimmed by 8 bases and 7 bases, with 17 bases remaining between them. The CDR3 sequence is 13 residues long. The germline CDR1 and CDR2 sequences are MDHEN and SYDVKM. The CDR3 spells CASCWGPGGEAFF. The CDR3 DNA reads TGTGCCAGCTGTTGGGGACCGGGAGGTGAAGCTTTCTTT.

In its sample, this clonotype was seen many times. The genes are TRBV7-6 and TRBJ2-3, with TRBD2 as a possible D gene (6 bases). Germline CDR1 SGHVS, CDR2 FNYEAQ. The CDR3 runs 15 residues. Trimming removed 5 bases at V and 2 bases at J, with 14 bases between. CDR3 in DNA: TGTGCCAGCAGCCCTACGGGGACTCACACAGATACGCAGTATTTT. Translated: CASSPTGTHTDTQYF.

This clonotype was detected a few times. The chain employs TRBV27 and TRBJ1-1; unclear D gene. The germline gives CDR1 MNHEY, CDR2 SMNVEV (reference sequence). The CDR3 consists of 12 residues. V shed 11 bases and J shed 2 bases, with 12 bases lying between them. CDR3 nucleotide sequence: TGTGCCGTCCGGGGTAAAAACACTGAAGCTTTCTTT. Protein: CAVRGKNTEAFF.

Only a few counts were recorded for this clonotype. This chain connects TRBV6-2 or TRBV6-3 to TRBJ2-2; the D is unclear. The germline CDR1 and CDR2 sequences are MNHEY and SVGEGT. Trimming removed 7 bases from V and 7 bases from J, with 4 bases in between. The CDR3 has 10 amino acids. The CDR3 protein is CASKGGELFF. Here the CDR3 DNA reads TGTGCCAGCAAAGGCGGGGAGCTGTTTTTT.

This chain connects TRBV6-2 or TRBV6-3 to TRBJ1-5; weak D call: TRBD1 (6 bases). The V gene's germline CDR1 is MNHEY and CDR2 SVGEGT. The CDR3 covers 16 residues. Between the trimmed V and J ends, which lost 6 bases and 0 bases, there was a span of 15 bases. CDR3 bases: TGTGCCAGCAGGCCCGGGACACTTTATAGCAATCAGCCCCAGCATTTT. Amino acids: CASRPGTLYSNQPQHF.

The chain combines TRBV6-5 with TRBJ1-2, with D possibly being TRBD1 (6 bases). The CDR3 consists of 12 residues. V dropped 5 bases and J dropped 6 bases, with 10 bases sitting between them. From germline, CDR1 is MNHEY and CDR2 SVGAGI. The DNA of the CDR3 is TGTGCCAGCAGTGAGCGACAGGATGGCTACACCTTC. It codes for CASSERQDGYTF.

This rearrangement joins TRBV7-8 to TRBJ1-2; 10 bases are a match to TRBD1. The CDR3 has 15 residues. From germline, CDR1 is SGHVS and CDR2 FQNEAQ. Trimming took 5 bases from V and 5 from J; bases not matched to a gene: 8. As DNA, the CDR3 is TGTGCCAGCAGCCTTACGGACAGGGGGGGGTATGGCTACACCTTC. Its translation is CASSLTDRGGYGYTF.

The chain recombines TRBV29-1 with TRBJ2-5, with 7 bases fitting TRBD2. The CDR3 runs to 15 residues. Germline loops: CDR1 SQVTM, CDR2 ANQGSEA. After removal of 7 bases from V and 1 base from J, the junction contained 12 bases not matched to a gene. The CDR3 sequence: CSGGEALAVQETQYF. The DNA for the CDR3 is TGCAGCGGCGGAGAAGCGCTAGCGGTCCAAGAGACCCAGTACTTC.

CDR3 nucleotides: TGTGCCAGTAGTTGGTCGTTGCCGAGCGAGGCTAGCGGGGGGAACTACGAGCAGTACTTC. Encoded protein: CASSWSLPSEASGGNYEQYF. The chain uses TRBV19 and TRBJ2-7; 11 positions match TRBD2. V shed 5 bases, J shed 3 bases, and the junction held 21 bases outside the gene matches. CDR1 and CDR2 (germline): LNHDA, SQIVND (reference sequence). The CDR3 runs to 20 residues.

J is TRBJ2-1 and V is TRBV7-8; 9 bases are a match to TRBD2. The germline V gene has CDR1 SGHVS and CDR2 FQNEAQ. The CDR3 is made up of 17 amino acids. V gave up 4 bases and J gave up 6 bases; unmatched junction bases: 13. CDR3 DNA: TGTGCCAGCAGCTCTAGGCGGGAGGGCCTCGGGCGCAATGAGCAGTTCTTC. As protein: CASSSRREGLGRNEQFF.

The V and J genes are TRBV24-1 and TRBJ2-1; 7 positions match TRBD1. Germline V gene data show CDR1 as KGHDR and CDR2 as SFDVKD. This CDR3 has 17 residues. Unmatched junction bases numbered 11, after V lost 4 bases and J lost 3 bases. This CDR3 reads CATSDPEGAPGYNEQFF. The CDR3 DNA is TGTGCCACCAGTGACCCAGAGGGGGCACCCGGCTACAATGAGCAGTTCTTC.

The chain uses TRBV13 and TRBJ1-2; D unclear. CDR3 length: 13 amino acids. Germline V gene sequence: CDR1 PRHDT, CDR2 FYEKMQ (reference sequence). V was trimmed by 4 bases and J by 3 bases, leaving 9 bases between them. In nucleotides, the CDR3 is TGTGCCAGCAGCTCTCAGGCCTACTATGGCTACACCTTC. It specifies CASSSQAYYGYTF. The variable domain in full, completed from reference TRBV13 and TRBJ1-2, reads AAGVIQSPRHLIKEKRETATLKCYPIPRHDTVYWYQQGPGQDPQFLISFYEKMQSDKGSIPDRFSAQQFSDYHSELNMSSLELGDSALYFCASSSQAYYGYTFGSGTRLTVV.

The chain carries TRBV12-3 or TRBV12-4 and TRBJ1-2, with unresolved D. The CDR3 has 12 residues. The V end lost 6 bases, the J end lost 7 bases, and 12 bases lay between the germline ends. The CDR3 here is CASSPSPGGYTF. The CDR3 region has the DNA TGTGCCAGCAGCCCGAGTCCAGGTGGCTACACCTTC.

The CDR3 loop is CASSEQGMVAQPQHF. In DNA form, the CDR3 reads TGTGCCAGCAGTGAACAGGGGATGGTCGCTCAGCCCCAGCATTTT. This sequence joins TRBV12-3 or TRBV12-4 and TRBJ1-5; TRBD1 aligns across 7 bases. The CDR3 sequence is 15 residues long. The junction had 10 bases not matched to a gene; V was cut back by 5 bases and J by 6 bases.

Only a few counts were recorded for this clonotype. This chain uses TRBV7-8 with TRBJ1-4; 9 bases are a match to TRBD1. Germline V CDR1 and CDR2: SGHVS, FQNEAQ. V lost 5 bases and J lost 3; bases outside the gene matches: 1. CDR3 length equals 14 residues. CDR3 sequence reads: CASSHRGPNEKLFF. In nucleotides, the CDR3 is TGTGCCAGCAGCCACAGGGGGCCTAATGAAAAACTGTTTTTT.

As DNA, the CDR3 is TGTGCCAGTAGTATTAATGGGCCTGAAGCTTTCTTT. Protein sequence: CASSINGPEAFF. The rearrangement links TRBV19 to TRBJ1-1; D is unresolved. Trimming removed 3 bases from V and 6 bases from J, with 8 bases in between. This CDR3 is 12 amino acids long. Germline CDR1 LNHDA, CDR2 SQIVND (reference sequence).

The V and J genes are TRBV6-5 and TRBJ2-5; D perhaps matches TRBD2 (6 bases). CDR1 and CDR2 from the germline V gene are MNHEY and SVGAGI. V was cut by 2 bases and J by 1 base, with 11 bases left in between. CDR3 length: 15 residues. As DNA, the CDR3 is TGTGCCAGCAGTTACACCCCTAGCGCCCAAGAGACCCAGTACTTC. Protein sequence: CASSYTPSAQETQYF.

The V gene is TRBV10-3, the J gene TRBJ2-5; 7 positions match TRBD2. This CDR3 comprises 15 residues. Trimming removed 6 bases from V and 1 base from J; junction bases left unmatched: 8. Germline V CDR1 and CDR2: ENHRY, SYGVKD. CDR3 in amino acids: CAISRGPGGQETQYF. The CDR3, as DNA: TGTGCCATCAGCCGGGGCCCGGGGGGCCAAGAGACCCAGTACTTC.

Regarding this clonotype: This may stem from a read error, because a much larger clone lies one nucleotide away. V and J are TRBV11-3 and TRBJ2-5, with a tentative D call TRBD1 (5 bases). This CDR3 is 17 amino acids long. The germline V and J ends were trimmed by 0 bases and 7 bases, with 21 bases remaining between them. Germline values: CDR1 SGHNT, CDR2 YENEEA. Here the CDR3 DNA reads TGTGCCAGCAGCTTAGATCTTGGTCCCAAGGGGTTCGGGACCCAGTACTTC. It encodes CASSLDLGPKGFGTQYF.

This clonotype was observed a few times. V is TRBV6-2 or TRBV6-3 and J is TRBJ2-7, with TRBD1 as a possible D gene (5 bases). The V end lost 2 bases, the J end lost 2 bases, and 13 bases lay between the germline ends. The CDR3 consists of 15 residues. The germline V gene encodes CDR1 MNHEY and CDR2 SVGEGT. CDR3 residues: CASSYLGQEPYEQYF. The CDR3 DNA reads as TGTGCCAGCAGTTACCTCGGACAAGAACCCTACGAGCAGTACTTC.

This clonotype has only a few counts. The chain links TRBV6-2 or TRBV6-3 to TRBJ2-5; TRBD1 aligns across 7 bases. CDR3 length: 15 amino acids. Germline CDR1 MNHEY, CDR2 SVGEGT. V was pared by 2 bases and J by 4 bases, with 7 bases of the junction left unmatched. CDR3 residues: CASSYGTVRRETQYF. The CDR3, as DNA: TGTGCCAGCAGTTACGGGACAGTTCGGCGAGAGACCCAGTACTTC.

This clonotype showed up many times. The chain employs TRBV28 and TRBJ1-6; D gene unclear. Deletions cut 8 bases from V and 8 bases from J, with 7 bases between. This CDR3 spans 11 amino acids. Germline V CDR1 and CDR2: MDHEN, SYDVKM. The CDR3 loop reads CASGHYSPLHF. The CDR3 DNA reads TGTGCCAGCGGGCACTATTCACCCCTCCACTTT.